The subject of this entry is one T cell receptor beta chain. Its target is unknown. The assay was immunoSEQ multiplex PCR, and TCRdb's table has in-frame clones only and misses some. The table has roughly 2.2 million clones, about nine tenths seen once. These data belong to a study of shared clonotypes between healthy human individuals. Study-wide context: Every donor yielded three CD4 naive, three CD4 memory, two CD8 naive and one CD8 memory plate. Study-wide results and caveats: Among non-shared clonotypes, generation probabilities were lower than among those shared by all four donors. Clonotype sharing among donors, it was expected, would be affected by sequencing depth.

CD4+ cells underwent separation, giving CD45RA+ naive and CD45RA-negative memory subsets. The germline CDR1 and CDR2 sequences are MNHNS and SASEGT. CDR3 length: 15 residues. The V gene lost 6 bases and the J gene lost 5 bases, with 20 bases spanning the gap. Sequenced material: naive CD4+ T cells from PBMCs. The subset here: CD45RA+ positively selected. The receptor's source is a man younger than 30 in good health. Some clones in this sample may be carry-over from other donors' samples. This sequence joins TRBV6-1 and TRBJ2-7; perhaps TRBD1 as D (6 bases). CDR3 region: CASRLTGYSRNEQYF. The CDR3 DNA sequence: TGTGCCAGCAGGTTAACAGGGTACAGCAGAAACGAGCAGTACTTC.